This is a list of T cell receptor beta chains from one sample in a study of blood T cell dynamics during melanoma immunotherapy. The table came from immunoSEQ multiplex PCR; TCRdb's copy has only in-frame clones and leaves some out. The sample includes fewer than 30,000 clones, over 70% of them seen just once. The input for sequencing was blood, taken from a patient treated with checkpoint blockade. The origin of the receptors is a human donor with melanoma. The CDR3 runs from the conserved cysteine through the conserved F or W. The D gene is left open where the match is weak. Rows give clone size only sometimes, using once, few, many, or a class for an expanded clone.

.	TRBV29-1	TRBJ1-3	.	TGCAGCGCCTCCCAGGGGTCTGGAAACACCATATATTTT	CSASQGSGNTIYF
.	TRBV6-1	TRBJ2-1	.	TGTGCCAGCTGCGAGGACAGCGGACCTTACAATGAGCAGTTCTTC	CASCEDSGPYNEQFF
.	TRBV5-6	TRBJ1-2	.	TGTGCCAGCAGCATACAGCTCTCCGGCTACACCTTC	CASSIQLSGYTF
TRBD1	TRBV6-1	TRBJ2-7	.	TGTGCCACCATAGGGACAGGGCCCTACGAGCAGTACTTC	CATIGTGPYEQYF
TRBD1	TRBV11-2	TRBJ1-1	.	TGTGCCAGCAGCGCCCTAACAGGGGGCGGAACTGAAGCTTTCTTT	CASSALTGGGTEAFF
TRBD1	TRBV20-1	TRBJ1-2	.	TGCAGTGCTACCGGACAGGGTGGCTACACCTTC	CSATGQGGYTF
.	TRBV6-4	TRBJ1-1	.	TGTGCCAGCAGTGCGGGGTTCGACACTGAAGCTTTCTTT	CASSAGFDTEAFF
.	TRBV6-4	TRBJ1-1	.	TGTGCCAGCAGTGACTCGGGCGGGAACACTGAAGCTTTCTTT	CASSDSGGNTEAFF
.	TRBV6-6	TRBJ2-7	once	TGTGCCAGCAGTTATAACGGACGGTCGGGGGAGCAGTACTTC	CASSYNGRSGEQYF
TRBD2	TRBV12-5	TRBJ2-5	.	TGTGCTAGTGCCGCGAGGCTAGCGGGGGGTGAGACCCAGTACTTC	CASAARLAGGETQYF
.	TRBV28	TRBJ1-1	.	TGTGCCAGCAGTTTAGATAACACGAACACTGAAGCTTTCTTT	CASSLDNTNTEAFF
.	TRBV19	TRBJ1-2	.	TGTGCCAGTAGTACTTGGGACTTCGCCTATGGCTACACCTTC	CASSTWDFAYGYTF
.	TRBV7-8	TRBJ2-7	few	TGTGCCAGCAGCTTGGGACTTGTAGGTGAGCAGTACTTC	CASSLGLVGEQYF
.	TRBV9	TRBJ2-3	.	TGTGCCAGCAGCGTAGCCGTACTCACAGATACGCAGTATTTT	CASSVAVLTDTQYF
TRBD2	TRBV5-1	TRBJ2-3	.	TGCGCCAGCTATATGCCGGGACTAGCCGCGAATACGCAGTATTTT	CASYMPGLAANTQYF
TRBD2	TRBV6-5	TRBJ2-7	.	TGTGCCAGCAGTTACGACAGCGGGACCTACGAGCAGTACTTC	CASSYDSGTYEQYF
.	TRBV30	TRBJ2-7	.	TGTGCCTGGAACACGGGGTTGGGCCACGAGCAGTACTTC	CAWNTGLGHEQYF
TRBD1	TRBV30	TRBJ2-4	.	TGTGCCTGGAGTGCCGGGACAGGGATGATAGCCAAAAACATTCAGTACTTC	CAWSAGTGMIAKNIQYF
TRBD1	TRBV28	TRBJ2-2	.	TGTGCCAGCAGAACAGGGGGCGAAATCGGCGGGGAGCTGTTTTTT	CASRTGGEIGGELFF
.	TRBV4-2	TRBJ1-5	.	TGTGCCAGCAGCCAAGGCCGGGGGAGCAATCAGCCCCAGCATTTT	CASSQGRGSNQPQHF
.	TRBV5-1	TRBJ2-3	.	TGCGCCAGCAGCCCCGAGACCGGGACACTCACAGATACGCAGTATTTT	CASSPETGTLTDTQYF
.	TRBV5-1	TRBJ1-4	.	TGCGCCAGCAGCCATGGCTCGGGTGGAGGCGGTGAAAAACTGTTTTTT	CASSHGSGGGGEKLFF
.	TRBV9	TRBJ2-3	once	TGTGCCAGCAGCGCCACTGGGGACACAGATACGCAGTATTTT	CASSATGDTDTQYF
.	TRBV2	TRBJ1-1	.	TGTGCCAGCACCAGAGCCTTCGGGACTGAAGCTTTCTTT	CASTRAFGTEAFF
TRBD1	TRBV2	TRBJ1-1	.	TGTGCCAGCAGCGGGACAGGGGCCACTGAAGCTTTCTTT	CASSGTGATEAFF
.	TRBV19	TRBJ2-1	.	TGTGCCAGTACCACCGTCTACAATGAGCAGTTCTTC	CASTTVYNEQFF
.	TRBV7-2	TRBJ1-6	.	TGTGCCAGCAGCCCTACCGGGAGGGCTTCACCCCTCCACTTT	CASSPTGRASPLHF
.	TRBV18	TRBJ1-2	.	TGTGCCAGCTCACCAGGGAGAACAGATGGCTACACCTTC	CASSPGRTDGYTF
TRBD2	TRBV4-1	TRBJ2-7	.	TGCGCCAGCAGCCAAGATCGAGAAAGGACTAGCGGAAAAACCTACGAGCAGTACTTC	CASSQDRERTSGKTYEQYF
.	TRBV5-8	TRBJ2-5	.	TGTGCCAGCAGCTTGTATACCGGGGAGACCCAGTACTTC	CASSLYTGETQYF
.	TRBV7-9	TRBJ2-3	.	TGTGCCAGCAGCTTAGAGCTGGGACGGGCGATCACAGATACGCAGTATTTT	CASSLELGRAITDTQYF
.	TRBV12-5	TRBJ2-5	.	TGTGCTAGTGGGATCACCAGGGAGACCCAGTACTTC	CASGITRETQYF
.	TRBV21-1	TRBJ2-7	.	TGTGCCAGCAGCAAAGGCAAAGTTGCCTTGTCCTCCTACGAGCAGTACTTC	CASSKGKVALSSYEQYF
.	TRBV7-2	TRBJ2-2	.	TGTGCCAGCAGTAGGAGTCGGTTTAACACCGGGGAGCTGTTTTTT	CASSRSRFNTGELFF
TRBD1	TRBV30	TRBJ2-7	.	TGTGCCTGGAGTGCCCACCCGGGACAGGGAAGAACCTACGAGCAGTACTTC	CAWSAHPGQGRTYEQYF
TRBD1	TRBV30	TRBJ2-7	.	TGTGCCTGGAGTGTAGACAGGGGCGAGCAGTACTTC	CAWSVDRGEQYF
.	TRBV7-9	TRBJ2-1	.	TGTGCCAGCAGCTTCCCCGGGACGGGGCGGACCCCCTACAATGAGCAGTTCTTC	CASSFPGTGRTPYNEQFF
TRBD1	TRBV9	TRBJ1-6	.	TGTGCCAGCAGCAACCCATTGGGACAGCCTTTTAATTCACCCCTCCACTTT	CASSNPLGQPFNSPLHF
.	TRBV9	TRBJ2-3	.	TGTGCCAGCAGCGCACCGTCCACTCGACCCTCTAGCACAGATACGCAGTATTTT	CASSAPSTRPSSTDTQYF
.	TRBV19	TRBJ1-4	.	TGTGCCAGTAGTACGGTTTTGGATGAAAAACTGTTTTTT	CASSTVLDEKLFF
.	TRBV5-6	TRBJ2-3	.	TGTGCCAGCCGCTTGGTTCAGGGTCCCTCGGGCACAGATACGCAGTATTTT	CASRLVQGPSGTDTQYF
.	TRBV5-1	TRBJ1-4	.	TGCGCCAGCAGCTTGGGGACAATTACAACTAATGAAAAACTGTTTTTT	CASSLGTITTNEKLFF
.	TRBV7-9	TRBJ1-1	.	TGTGCCAGCAGCTTAGCTACAGGGACCCAATTTCCCACTGAAGCTTTCTTT	CASSLATGTQFPTEAFF
.	TRBV7-2	TRBJ2-3	few	TGTGCCAGCAGCCCCATATCACTCACAGATACGCAGTATTTT	CASSPISLTDTQYF
TRBD2	TRBV4-2	TRBJ2-2	once	TGTGCCAGCAGCCCGAGCGGGGGGGTCACCGGGGAGCTGTTTTTT	CASSPSGGVTGELFF
.	TRBV5-4	TRBJ1-2	.	TGTGCCAGCAGCTTGTATGGGTTGCACTATGGCTACACCTTC	CASSLYGLHYGYTF
TRBD1	TRBV7-8	TRBJ2-3	.	TGTGCCAGCAGCCAGTACAGGGGCAGCACAGATACGCAGTATTTT	CASSQYRGSTDTQYF
.	TRBV11-1	TRBJ2-1	.	TGTGCCAGCAGCTTAGCACTAACTCCCCGCTCCTACAATGAGCAGTTCTTC	CASSLALTPRSYNEQFF
.	TRBV2	TRBJ2-4	.	TGTGCCAGCAGTGAAGAATTGGTCTCCCGACAGGTCCTTGAAGCCAAAAACATTCAGTACTTC	CASSEELVSRQVLEAKNIQYF
.	TRBV5-4	TRBJ2-2	.	TGTGCCAGCAGCCTTGCACAAAACACCGGGGAGCTGTTTTTT	CASSLAQNTGELFF
.	TRBV25-1	TRBJ1-3	.	TGTGCCAGCAGGGGCGGGCCTGGAAACACCATATATTTT	CASRGGPGNTIYF
.	TRBV5-1	TRBJ1-3	.	TGCGCCAGCAGCCTTGATGGACAGAGCTCTGGAAACACCATATATTTT	CASSLDGQSSGNTIYF